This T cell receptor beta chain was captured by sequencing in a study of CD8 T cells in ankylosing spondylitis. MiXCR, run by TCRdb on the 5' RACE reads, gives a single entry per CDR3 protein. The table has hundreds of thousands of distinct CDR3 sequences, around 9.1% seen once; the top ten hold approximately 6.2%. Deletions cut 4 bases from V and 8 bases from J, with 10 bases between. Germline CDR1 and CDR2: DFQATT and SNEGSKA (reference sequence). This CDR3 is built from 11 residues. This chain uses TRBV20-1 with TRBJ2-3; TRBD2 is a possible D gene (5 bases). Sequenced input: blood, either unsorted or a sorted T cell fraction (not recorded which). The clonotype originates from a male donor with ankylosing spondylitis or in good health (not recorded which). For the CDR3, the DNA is TGCAGTGCTACGGGAAGAGGTACGCAGTATTTT. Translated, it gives CSATGRGTQYF.